This T cell receptor (beta chain) was identified during a study of T cell repertoires in cytomegalovirus infection (dated by TCRdb to about 2019). Looking at the study overall: Peptide stimulations targeted recently identified HLA-C-restricted CMV epitopes, whose presentation resists viral immunomodulation, together with well-studied HLA-B-restricted epitopes. Donor HLA type was relevant to the analysis, as public TCR beta signatures indicated carriage of CMV infection together with the matching HLA type.

The germline V gene provides CDR1 SGHVS and CDR2 FQNEAQ. Counted from cysteine to phenylalanine, this CDR3 has 14 amino acids. The CDR3 DNA has 42 bases and is translated from base 1. Deletion took 1 base off V and 4 bases off J, with a span of 9 bases between the germline ends. Sequenced on an Illumina HiSeq 1500. The public sequencing data were trimmed at Q25 with fastp and processed into clonotypes with MiXCR by TCRdb, which kept only in-frame beta chains. Each CDR3 protein appears once, grouped with its most common genes and DNA. The sample data list 300,000 to 400,000 distinct CDR3 sequences, and almost 30% of these were observed just once. Around 20% of the sample comes from the top ten. Here is what the overall study found, with its caveats: The ex vivo response was dominated by HLA-C-restricted CMV-specific TCR beta clonotypes, which also provided the single most frequent clonotype in two of eight donors. In both this cohort and an independent roughly 350-donor cohort, the cumulative frequency of public TCR beta family members distinguished carriers of CMV infection plus the relevant HLA type.

This clonotype was seen at least ten times. The specificity of this receptor is unknown. Base qualities are not at hand, and no much larger clone is one base apart. The treatment or condition label corresponds to: in vitro stimulation with specific CMV peptide epitopes to enrich CMV-specific T cells. This specimen was cultured PBMCs, taken from culture after CMV antigen stimulation. The source is a human donor in good health (CMV status not recorded). Some clones in this sample may be carry-over from other donors' samples. The rearrangement joined TRBV7-8 to TRBJ2-3, with TRBD2 tentatively as D gene (5 bases match). The DNA is as follows: TGTGCCAGCAGCTTAGGAGGGATCCCAGATACGCAGTATTTT. Its coded protein is CASSLGGIPDTQYF. Outside the CDR3, residues come from the reference TRBV7-8 and TRBJ2-3 proteins, so the full variable domain is: GAGVSQSPRYKVAKRGQDVALRCDPISGHVSLFWYQQALGQGPEFLTYFQNEAQLDKSGLPSDRFFAERPEGSVSTLKIQRTQQEDSAVYLCASSLGGIPDTQYFGPGTRLTVL.